A single sample gave rise to the 23 T cell receptor beta chains below, sequenced in a study of shared clonotypes between healthy human individuals. Sequencing was performed with immunoSEQ multiplex PCR; in TCRdb, only in-frame clones are kept and a portion is missing. Among over 2 million clones listed, around 90% were seen once. Source material: naive CD4+ T cells from PBMCs. Subset specified: CD45RA+ positively selected. Every receptor here comes from a young man in good health. Some clones in this sample may be carry-over from other donors' samples.

The chain employs TRBV5-4 and TRBJ2-1; D possibly uses TRBD1 or TRBD2 (5 bases each). Trimming took off 4 bases at V and 3 bases at J, with 17 bases between the two ends. The CDR3 is 16 residues long. Germline CDR1 and CDR2: SGHNT and YYREEE (reference sequence). The CDR3 protein is CASSPTPGQVYNEQFF. The DNA of the CDR3 is TGTGCCAGCAGCCCCACCCCGGGGCAGGTCTACAATGAGCAGTTCTTC.

A single count supports this clone. The rearrangement links TRBV7-3 to TRBJ2-3, with D hard to call. Germline V CDR1 and CDR2: SGHTA, FQGTGA. V dropped 5 bases and J dropped 6 bases, with 15 bases sitting between them. There are 14 residues in the CDR3. CDR3 in DNA: TGTGCCAGCAGCCCCCAGACCCGTGGGGATACGCAGTATTTT. Translation gives CASSPQTRGDTQYF.

The gene calls are TRBV9 and TRBJ2-5; D tentatively reads TRBD1 or TRBD2 (6 bases each). V lost 4 bases and J lost 5, with 21 bases in between. Germline values: CDR1 SGDLS, CDR2 YYNGEE. The CDR3 runs 16 residues. CDR3 in amino acids: CASSPAGGRGRETQYF. DNA for the CDR3: TGTGCCAGCAGCCCAGCCGGGGGCCGAGGGAGGGAGACCCAGTACTTC.

The rearrangement joins TRBV25-1 to TRBJ1-3; possibly TRBD1 for D (6 bases). From germline, CDR1 is MGHDK and CDR2 SYGVNS. V was clipped by 4 bases and J by 0 bases, with 16 bases between them. This CDR3 is built from 17 residues. The CDR3 loop reads CASSGHPGQSSGNTIYF. The CDR3 DNA sequence: TGTGCCAGCAGTGGCCACCCCGGACAGAGCTCTGGAAACACCATATATTTT.

This sequence joins TRBV6-1 and TRBJ1-2; D not certain. There are 14 residues in the CDR3. The germline V gene has CDR1 MNHNS and CDR2 SASEGT. With 1 base removed from V and 8 bases from J, the gap between germline ends came to 14 bases. The CDR3 sequence is CASSEVLAAPGYTF. For the CDR3, the DNA is TGTGCCAGCAGTGAAGTATTGGCGGCACCCGGCTACACCTTC.

This chain links TRBV18 with TRBJ1-5, with D unclear. V lost 3 bases and J 3 bases, leaving 9 bases between the germline ends. The germline gives CDR1 KGHSH, CDR2 LQKENI. The CDR3 has 14 amino acids. CDR3 protein: CASSPFDSNQPQHF. DNA of the CDR3: TGTGCCAGCTCACCCTTCGACTCCAATCAGCCCCAGCATTTT.

The chain carries TRBV28 and TRBJ1-6; 9 bases line up with TRBD1. This CDR3 has 18 amino acids. Germline CDR1 MDHEN, CDR2 SYDVKM. Trimming took 4 bases from V and 7 from J; bases not matched to a gene: 14. The CDR3 DNA follows: TGTGCCAGCAGTTCACCGCGCGCGGGACAGGGAAACAATTCACCCCTCCACTTT. The encoded protein is CASSSPRAGQGNNSPLHF.

In its sample, this clone was seen once. V usage is TRBV4-1 and J usage is TRBJ2-7, with D maybe TRBD2 (6 bases). The CDR3 sequence is 14 residues long. Germline-derived CDR1 and CDR2 are MGHRA and YSYEKL. V gave up 1 base and J gave up 3 bases, with 10 bases separating them. The CDR3 here is CASSQGPGVYEQYF. CDR3 coding DNA: TGCGCCAGCAGCCAAGGACCGGGGGTCTACGAGCAGTACTTC.

A few counts support this clone. The V gene is TRBV7-3, the J gene TRBJ2-1; 9 nucleotides match TRBD1. The CDR3 extends over 15 amino acids. Unmatched junction bases numbered 7, after V lost 3 bases and J lost 7 bases. Germline CDR1 SGHTA, CDR2 FQGTGA. CDR3 coding DNA: TGTGCCAGCAGCTTTTTGGGACAGGGAGTGAATGAGCAGTTCTTC. Translation: CASSFLGQGVNEQFF.

The chain couples TRBV5-4 to TRBJ1-1; 8 bases are a match to TRBD1. Germline V gives CDR1 SGHNT, CDR2 YYREEE (reference sequence). The trim removed 3 bases at V and 4 bases at J, leaving 5 bases unmatched. This CDR3 region has 14 residues. The CDR3 is CASSSAGGVTEAFF. The CDR3 coding sequence is TGTGCCAGCAGCTCGGCAGGGGGCGTCACTGAAGCTTTCTTT. The variable domain in full, with the rest retrieved from reference TRBV5-4 and TRBJ1-1, is ETGVTQSPTHLIKTRGQQVTLRCSSQSGHNTVSWYQQALGQGPQFIFQYYREEENGRGNFPPRFSGLQFPNYSSELNVNALELDDSALYLCASSSAGGVTEAFFGQGTRLTVV.

J is TRBJ1-2 and V is TRBV18; D not certain. This CDR3 is 15 amino acids long. Germline-derived CDR1 and CDR2 are KGHSH and LQKENI. The ends were cut back, 0 bases at V and 1 base at J, with 9 bases in the middle. CDR3 region: CASSPPGIFNYGYTF. Written as DNA, the CDR3 is TGTGCCAGCTCACCACCCGGGATCTTTAACTATGGCTACACCTTC.

This clone has just a few counts. The chain combines TRBV5-1 with TRBJ1-1, with D possibly matching TRBD1 (5 bases). The CDR3 totals 14 residues. Germline V gives CDR1 SGHRS, CDR2 YFSETQ. The V and J ends lost 4 bases and 1 base respectively, with 11 bases between them. CDR3 sequence: CASSTHGGNTEAFF. In DNA form, the CDR3 reads TGCGCCAGCAGCACCCATGGGGGGAACACTGAAGCTTTCTTT.

This chain joins TRBV19 and TRBJ1-5; 7 bases map to TRBD1. The CDR3 loop spans 13 amino acids. V lost 6 bases and J lost 3; bases outside the gene matches: 2. Germline V gene sequence: CDR1 LNHDA, CDR2 SQIVND (reference sequence). In DNA form, the CDR3 reads TGTGCCAGTAGCGACAGGGACAATCAGCCCCAGCATTTT. It is translated as CASSDRDNQPQHF.

Regarding this clone: This same CDR3 is encoded by further DNA sequences in the sample. The chain is built from TRBV7-2 and TRBJ2-3, with D perhaps matching TRBD1 (5 bases). This CDR3 is 15 amino acids long. Germline CDR1 is SGHTA and CDR2 is FQGNSA. V lost 0 bases to trimming and J lost 2 bases, with 9 bases between them. Written as DNA, the CDR3 is TGTGCCAGCAGCTTAGCCGACAGATCCACAGATACGCAGTATTTT. Its translation: CASSLADRSTDTQYF.

This clone came up once. The chain joins TRBV7-9 to TRBJ1-1, with a possible D match to TRBD1 (6 bases). Germline CDR1 reads SEHNR; CDR2 reads FQNEAQ (reference sequence). V was trimmed by 5 bases and J by 1 base, leaving 14 bases between them. The CDR3 contains 15 residues. The CDR3 loop reads CASSILYRANTEAFF. Here the CDR3 DNA reads TGTGCCAGCAGCATTTTATACAGGGCGAACACTGAAGCTTTCTTT.

Notes on this clone: This CDR3 is also generated by other DNA sequences in the sample. The chain is built from TRBV9 and TRBJ2-5, with D perhaps TRBD1 (5 bases). Deletions cut 5 bases from V and 4 bases from J, with 9 bases between. From germline, CDR1 is SGDLS and CDR2 YYNGEE. The CDR3 is 12 residues long. The CDR3 DNA follows: TGTGCCAGCAGTCTAAGGGGAGAGACCCAGTACTTC. Translating it yields CASSLRGETQYF.

V usage is TRBV5-1 and J usage is TRBJ2-2; no firm D call. The CDR3 is 17 residues long. Germline CDR1 SGHRS, CDR2 YFSETQ. The V gene lost 0 bases and the J gene lost 6 bases, with 18 bases spanning the gap. The CDR3 nucleotides read TGCGCCAGCAGCTTGGTACCCCGCTCGCTTGAGGCCGGGGAGCTGTTTTTT. This codes for CASSLVPRSLEAGELFF.

The gene calls are TRBV4-1 and TRBJ2-1, with 13 bases fitting TRBD2. The CDR3 has 18 amino acids. Looked up from germline, CDR1 is MGHRA and CDR2 is YSYEKL. J was trimmed by 0 bases and V by 1 base; bases with no gene match: 3. The CDR3 DNA reads as TGCGCCAGCAGCCAAGGGACTAGCGGGAGAGGCTCCTACAATGAGCAGTTCTTC. Its translation is CASSQGTSGRGSYNEQFF.

The J gene is TRBJ2-2, the V gene TRBV5-1, with D maybe TRBD2 (6 bases). Germline V gives CDR1 SGHRS, CDR2 YFSETQ. The CDR3 has 16 amino acids. Trimming removed 0 bases from V and 5 bases from J, with 14 bases in between. CDR3 protein: CASSLDGTYSTGELFF. The CDR3 DNA reads as TGCGCCAGCAGCTTGGACGGGACTTATTCTACCGGGGAGCTGTTTTTT. The variable domain in full, completed from reference TRBV5-1 and TRBJ2-2, reads KAGVTQTPRYLIKTRGQQVTLSCSPISGHRSVSWYQQTPGQGLQFLFEYFSETQRNKGNFPGRFSGRQFSNSRSEMNVSTLELGDSALYLCASSLDGTYSTGELFFGEGSRLTVL.

The V call is TRBV9, the J call TRBJ2-1, with 11 bases that match TRBD2. This CDR3 comprises 15 residues. The germline V gene has CDR1 SGDLS and CDR2 YYNGEE. V shed 6 bases, J shed 9 bases, and the junction held 11 bases outside the gene matches. The CDR3 nucleotides read TGTGCCAGCACCTTAGCGGGAGGGCCTGGGAGTGAGCAGTTCTTC. This gives the protein CASTLAGGPGSEQFF.

This rearrangement joins TRBV10-3 to TRBJ2-1; TRBD1 matches at 9 bases. V was clipped by 6 bases and J by 9 bases; unmatched bases: 15. Germline V gene lookup returns CDR1 ENHRY and CDR2 SYGVKD. This CDR3 contains 16 residues. The CDR3: CAIRPTNRGHDSEQFF. The CDR3 nucleotides are TGTGCCATCAGACCGACGAACAGGGGGCATGACTCTGAGCAGTTCTTC.

This rearrangement joins TRBV13 to TRBJ1-2, with TRBD1 matching 8 bases. CDR1 PRHDT and CDR2 FYEKMQ come from the germline V gene (reference sequence). The length of the CDR3 is 18 residues. Trimming at V came to 4 bases and at J to 4 bases, leaving 17 bases not matched to a gene. CDR3 nucleotide sequence: TGTGCCAGCAGCTCAAAACGCGTGAACCGGGACAGGACCTATGGCTACACCTTC. This gives the protein CASSSKRVNRDRTYGYTF.

The chain has TRBV10-3 and TRBJ2-7, with TRBD2 identical over 7 bases. V lost 7 bases and J lost 4; bases outside the gene matches: 10. Germline V gene sequence: CDR1 ENHRY, CDR2 SYGVKD. This CDR3 is 14 amino acids long. CDR3 coding DNA: TGTGCCATCACGGGGGAGGGCACCACATACGAGCAGTACTTC. This sequence encodes CAITGEGTTYEQYF.